This TCR beta chain was captured by sequencing in a study of shared clonotypes between healthy human individuals. Per the study methods: Owing to the provision of junction-only sequences devoid of quality scores by immunoSEQ, filtering differed. Here immunoSEQ multiplex PCR was the method, and the copy in TCRdb shows in-frame clones only, minus some. That table supplies the V and J calls and clone size; D and trimming were determined from the DNA. The sample contains about 460,000 clones, around 77% of which appear only once. The sequence was obtained from a woman aged 40 to 55 in good health. Some clones in this sample may be carry-over from other donors' samples. The specimen was PBMCs.

CDR3 residues: CASSLYGDSNQPQHF. CDR3 in DNA: TGCGCCAGCAGCCTTTACGGGGATAGCAATCAGCCCCAGCATTTT. The chain carries TRBV5-1 and TRBJ1-5, with no clear D. The V gene's germline CDR1 is SGHRS and CDR2 YFSETQ. Trimming removed 4 bases at V and 0 bases at J, with 11 bases between. The CDR3 runs to 15 residues. Full variable domain (rest looked up from reference TRBV5-1 and TRBJ1-5): KAGVTQTPRYLIKTRGQQVTLSCSPISGHRSVSWYQQTPGQGLQFLFEYFSETQRNKGNFPGRFSGRQFSNSRSEMNVSTLELGDSALYLCASSLYGDSNQPQHFGDGTRLSIL.